These 17 T cell receptor beta chains share one sample of origin, sequenced in a study of T cells in Graves' hyperthyroidism and ophthalmopathy (dated by TCRdb to between 2019 and 2020). The receptor library was made with multiplex PCR. The sequencing machine was an Illumina HiSeq 2000. TCR beta CDR3 regions were amplified from RNA transcripts. The TCR CDR3 was subjected to a first round of RT-PCR using the HTBI primer set and the Qiagen OneStep RT-PCR kit. TCRdb reprocessing: public reads trimmed at Q25 with fastp, clones called with MiXCR, in-frame beta chains kept. All rows with the same CDR3 protein become a single entry with the most common DNA and genes. Within this sample are some 300,000 distinct CDR3 sequences, with roughly 15% of them counted one time only. The ten largest clones capture 6.5% to 10% of the sample. The sequencing input was blood. Source of these receptors: a woman aged 35 to 49 with Graves' hyperthyroidism.

This chain uses TRBV6-4 with TRBJ2-1, with 10 positions matching TRBD2. V trimming: 0 bases; J trimming: 9 bases; junction bases outside the gene matches: 5. CDR1 MRHNA and CDR2 SNTAGT come from the germline V gene. This CDR3 is built from 15 residues. The CDR3 loop is CASSDSASGGAEQFF. The DNA for the CDR3 is TGTGCCAGCAGTGACTCGGCTAGCGGGGGTGCTGAGCAGTTCTTC.

This clonotype was detected ten times or more. V is TRBV2 and J is TRBJ1-1; D not resolved. Germline lookup yields CDR1 SNHLY and CDR2 FYNNEI. The V end lost 6 bases, the J end lost 0 bases, and 14 bases lay between the germline ends. There are 15 residues in the CDR3. CDR3 in DNA: TGTGCCAGCAGCCCAAGAGACGGCATGAACACTGAAGCTTTCTTT. Translation: CASSPRDGMNTEAFF.

J is TRBJ2-1 and V is TRBV7-2; 8 bases match TRBD2. The V gene's germline CDR1 is SGHTA and CDR2 FQGNSA. Trimming took 0 bases from V and 6 from J; bases not matched to a gene: 13. This CDR3 spans 18 amino acids. The CDR3 bases are TGTGCCAGCAGCTTAGCCGATAGGTGGCAGGGGACTAGCAATGAGCAGTTCTTC. It is translated as CASSLADRWQGTSNEQFF.

Ten or more counts support this clonotype. The chain employs TRBV20-1 and TRBJ2-5; D may match TRBD1 or TRBD2 (6 bases each). The CDR3 sequence is 17 residues long. The germline V gene has CDR1 DFQATT and CDR2 SNEGSKA (reference sequence). Deletions cut 5 bases from V and 5 bases from J, with 27 bases between. The CDR3 reads CSAGGLALWRGAETQYF. CDR3 coding DNA: TGCAGTGCTGGAGGGTTAGCGTTGTGGAGGGGGGCTGAGACCCAGTACTTC.

About this clonotype itself: This may arise from a read error, as a much more abundant clone is one base away. The V gene is TRBV11-2, the J gene TRBJ2-2, with D hard to call. Trimming took 4 bases from V and 7 from J, leaving 13 bases between them. Looked up from germline, CDR1 is SGHAT and CDR2 is FQNNGV. The CDR3 consists of 14 residues. The chain's CDR3 is CASSSISGIGELFF. CDR3 sequence (DNA): TGTGCCAGCAGCTCCATATCAGGCATCGGGGAGCTGTTTTTT.

This chain uses TRBV25-1 with TRBJ1-1; D ambiguous. The CDR3 totals 13 residues. Trimming shortened V by 6 bases and J by 3 bases, and 11 bases separated the two germline ends. Per the germline V gene, CDR1 is MGHDK and CDR2 is SYGVNS. DNA for the CDR3: TGTGCCAGCAGGAATCCCCGGGACACTGAAGCTTTCTTT. Its protein product is CASRNPRDTEAFF.

J is TRBJ2-3 and V is TRBV12-3 or TRBV12-4; unclear D gene. This CDR3 comprises 13 residues. Trimming removed 3 bases from V and 5 bases from J, with 9 bases in between. The CDR3 sequence is CASSFGFVDTQYF. The CDR3 DNA reads as TGTGCCAGCAGTTTTGGATTTGTAGATACGCAGTATTTT.

There are a few counts of this clonotype. CDR3 coding DNA: TGTGCCAGTAGTAATCCTTCGGGGGCTAGCTCCTACGAGCAGTACTTC. Its protein is CASSNPSGASSYEQYF. The chain couples TRBV19 to TRBJ2-7; D assignment may be TRBD1 or TRBD2 (6 bases each). CDR1 is LNHDA and CDR2 is SQIVND in the germline V gene (reference sequence). The CDR3 extends over 16 amino acids. V shed 4 bases and J shed 0 bases, with 16 bases lying between them. Full variable domain (outside the CDR3, taken from reference TRBV19 and TRBJ2-7): DGGITQSPKYLFRKEGQNVTLSCEQNLNHDAMYWYRQDPGQGLRLIYYSQIVNDFQKGDIAEGYSVSREKKESFPLTVTSAQKNPTAFYLCASSNPSGASSYEQYFGPGTRLTVT.

At least ten counts were recorded for this clonotype. CDR3 region: CASSLIRGEKLFF. The DNA for the CDR3 is TGTGCCAGCAGCTTGATCCGTGGGGAAAAACTGTTTTTT. The chain joins TRBV5-6 to TRBJ1-4, with D unclear. V lost 1 base to trimming and J lost 8 bases, with 9 bases between them. CDR3 length equals 13 residues. Germline V CDR1 and CDR2: SGHDT, YYEEEE.

On this clonotype: This may arise from a read error, as a much more abundant clone is one base away. The chain couples TRBV3-1 to TRBJ1-3, with TRBD1 as a possible D gene (6 bases). Germline V CDR1 and CDR2: LGHDT, YNNKEL (reference sequence). This CDR3 has 14 amino acids. CDR3 nucleotides: TGTGCCGGCAGCCGAACAGGGTCTGGAAACACCATATATTTT. Translating gives CAGSRTGSGNTIYF.

In its sample, this clonotype was seen once. One base away lies a much larger clone, so this may be a sequencing read error. The chain employs TRBV6-1 and TRBJ2-4; the D gene is possibly TRBD1 (7 bases). The CDR3 covers 13 residues. Trimming removed 8 bases from V and 6 bases from J, with 14 bases in between. CDR1 is MNHNS and CDR2 is SASEGT in the germline V gene. The chain's CDR3 is CASQEGASNIQYF. CDR3 in DNA: TGTGCCAGCCAGGAGGGGGCGTCAAACATTCAGTACTTC.

CDR3 protein: CAISDSGTVNTEAFF. The CDR3, as DNA: TGTGCCATCAGTGACTCCGGGACAGTGAACACTGAAGCTTTCTTT. The chain has TRBV10-3 and TRBJ1-1, with TRBD1 identical over 7 bases. The CDR3 is 15 amino acids. In germline, CDR1 is ENHRY, CDR2 SYGVKD. The J segment lost 0 bases and the V segment lost 3 bases, leaving 4 bases of the junction unmatched.

This clonotype showed up many times. V gene TRBV2 combines with J gene TRBJ2-2, with TRBD1 matching 9 bases. After removal of 6 bases from V and 6 bases from J, the junction contained 14 bases not matched to a gene. In germline, CDR1 is SNHLY, CDR2 FYNNEI. This CDR3 comprises 17 residues. CDR3 DNA sequence: TGTGCCAGCAGCGACCCGGGGACAGGGTCAGGCGCCGGGGAGCTGTTTTTT. This codes for CASSDPGTGSGAGELFF.

This clonotype was found many times. The V and J genes are TRBV6-1 and TRBJ2-1, with D perhaps matching TRBD1 (5 bases). Germline V CDR1 and CDR2: MNHNS, SASEGT. Trimming took 8 bases from V and 8 from J, leaving 16 bases between them. This CDR3 has 13 residues. The CDR3: CASLRDSLHEQFF. For the CDR3, the DNA is TGTGCCAGCTTACGCGACAGCCTCCATGAGCAGTTCTTC.

This clonotype occurred many times. The chain is built from TRBV27 and TRBJ1-2; no firm D call. Per the germline V gene, CDR1 is MNHEY and CDR2 is SMNVEV (reference sequence). The CDR3 runs to 16 residues. The V gene lost 5 bases and the J gene lost 6 bases, with 22 bases spanning the gap. CDR3 sequence: CASSPTHGRKDDGYTF. The DNA of the CDR3 is TGTGCCAGCAGTCCGACCCACGGCAGGAAAGACGATGGCTACACCTTC.

The genes are TRBV20-1 and TRBJ2-1, with 13 nucleotides matching TRBD2. The CDR3 is made up of 14 amino acids. V shed 6 bases and J 12 bases; nucleotides not matched to a gene: 11. Germline V CDR1 and CDR2: DFQATT, SNEGSKA (reference sequence). This chain's CDR3 is CSAEPGLAGRGQFF. The CDR3 region has the DNA TGCAGTGCGGAACCGGGACTAGCGGGAAGGGGGCAGTTCTTC.

This clonotype was seen only a few times. This rearrangement joins TRBV12-3 or TRBV12-4 to TRBJ2-3; TRBD2 matches at 11 bases. The CDR3 runs to 15 residues. With V trimmed by 8 bases and J by 3 bases, 7 bases remained unmatched. CDR3 coding DNA: TGTGCCAGCCGCCCGGGGACTAGCGGAACAGATACGCAGTATTTT. It is translated as CASRPGTSGTDTQYF.